The clone carrying this T cell receptor (beta chain) was seen at least ten times. The antigen is not known. The library was built from around 380 ng RNA with molecular barcoded adaptors for alpha/delta and beta/gamma chains. TCRdb analysed the reads with MiXCR anew, one entry per CDR3 protein. Here the sample spans tens of thousands of distinct CDR3 sequences, about 13% being singletons. These data originate in a study of read filtering for tumor transcriptome and immune sequencing. Whole-study results and caveats: IR-seq captured clonotypes deeper and more reliably than RNA-seq.

Material: a population of CD138-negative cells sorted from bone marrow. The clonotype comes from a donor at least 40 years old with multiple myeloma.

The chain's CDR3 is CASSLGQGSTDTQYF. The CDR3 nucleotides are TGTGCCAGCAGCTTGGGACAGGGAAGCACAGATACGCAGTATTTT. The chain couples TRBV5-8 to TRBJ2-3; the match to TRBD1 covers 7 bases. The CDR3 contains 15 residues. The V and J ends lost 0 bases and 0 bases, in that order; junction bases with no gene match: 1. Germline V CDR1 and CDR2: SGHTS, YDEGEE.